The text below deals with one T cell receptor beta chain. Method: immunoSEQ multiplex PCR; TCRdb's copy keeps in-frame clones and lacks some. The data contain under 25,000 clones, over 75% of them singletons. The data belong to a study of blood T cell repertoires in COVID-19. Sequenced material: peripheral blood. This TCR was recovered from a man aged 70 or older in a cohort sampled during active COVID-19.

The CDR3 DNA follows: TGTGCCAGCAACTTCGGCGGGACTAGCGGGATGTACGAGCAGTACTTC. Translated, it gives CASNFGGTSGMYEQYF. This chain joins TRBV28 and TRBJ2-7; 13 positions match TRBD2. The CDR3 has 16 residues. Per germline, CDR1 MDHEN and CDR2 SYDVKM. J gave up 4 bases and V 7 bases, and 10 bases lay outside the gene matches.